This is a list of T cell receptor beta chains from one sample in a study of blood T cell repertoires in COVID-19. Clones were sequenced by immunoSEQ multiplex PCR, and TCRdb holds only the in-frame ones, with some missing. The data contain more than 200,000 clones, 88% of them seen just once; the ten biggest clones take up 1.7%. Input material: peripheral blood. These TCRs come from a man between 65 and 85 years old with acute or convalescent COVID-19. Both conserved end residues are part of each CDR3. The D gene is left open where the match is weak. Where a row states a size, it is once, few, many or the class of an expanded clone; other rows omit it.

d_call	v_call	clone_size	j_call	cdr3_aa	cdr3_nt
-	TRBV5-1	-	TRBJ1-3	CASSPDNGNTIYF	TGCGCCAGCAGCCCAGACAACGGAAACACCATATATTTT
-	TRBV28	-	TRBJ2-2	CASSLFRVGGELFF	TGTGCCAGCAGTTTGTTCAGGGTGGGCGGGGAGCTGTTTTTT
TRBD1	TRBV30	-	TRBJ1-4	CAWSLALGGSGEKLFF	TGTGCCTGGAGCCTCGCCCTAGGGGGCTCGGGGGAAAAACTGTTTTTT
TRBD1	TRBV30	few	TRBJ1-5	CAWTGQGGQPQHF	TGTGCCTGGACAGGACAGGGGGGACAGCCCCAGCATTTT
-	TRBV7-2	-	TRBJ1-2	CASSSLPRVPGSF	TGTGCCAGCAGCTCTTTGCCACGTGTCCCCGGGTCCTTC
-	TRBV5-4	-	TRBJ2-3	CASSLTSTGTDTQYF	TGTGCCAGCAGCTTGACTTCGACAGGCACAGATACGCAGTATTTT
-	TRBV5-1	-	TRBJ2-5	CASSFIGVQETQYF	TGCGCCAGCAGCTTTATAGGGGTCCAAGAGACCCAGTACTTC
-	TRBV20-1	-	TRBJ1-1	CSANGQEAFF	TGCAGTGCTAATGGGCAGGAAGCTTTCTTT
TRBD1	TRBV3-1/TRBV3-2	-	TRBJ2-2	CASSVRQGVGELFF	TGTGCCAGCAGCGTCCGACAGGGTGTAGGGGAGCTGTTTTTT
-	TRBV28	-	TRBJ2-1	CASSSIRLPSYNEQFF	TGTGCCAGCAGTTCTATTCGACTGCCGTCCTACAATGAGCAGTTCTTC
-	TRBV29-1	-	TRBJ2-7	CSVVPLQGTYEQYF	TGCAGCGTTGTCCCACTCCAGGGGACCTACGAGCAGTACTTC
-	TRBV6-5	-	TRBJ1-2	CASSYATAGVYGYTF	TGTGCCAGCAGTTACGCCACAGCGGGGGTCTATGGCTACACCTTC
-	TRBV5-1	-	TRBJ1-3	CASSLDSTGNTIYF	TGCGCCAGCAGCTTGGATTCCACTGGAAACACCATATATTTT
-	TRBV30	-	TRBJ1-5	CAWNRRQDQPQHF	TGTGCCTGGAACCGACGTCAGGATCAGCCCCAGCATTTT
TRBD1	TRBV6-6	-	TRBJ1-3	CASSLKAPGQGNTIYF	TGTGCCAGCAGTCTAAAGGCTCCGGGACAGGGAAACACCATATATTTT
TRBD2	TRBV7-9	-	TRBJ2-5	CASSLASVAGAETQYF	TGTGCCAGCAGCTTAGCCAGTGTAGCGGGAGCAGAGACCCAGTACTTC
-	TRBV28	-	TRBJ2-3	CASSLPGGTDTQYF	TGTGCCAGCAGTTTACCCGGAGGAACAGATACGCAGTATTTT
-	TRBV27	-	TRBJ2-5	CASSQRPLSGYLYF	TGTGCCAGCAGTCAGCGCCCCCTGTCGGGGTATCTGTACTTC
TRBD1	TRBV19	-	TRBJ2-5	CASSETGGETQYF	TGTGCCAGTAGTGAGACAGGGGGAGAGACCCAGTACTTC
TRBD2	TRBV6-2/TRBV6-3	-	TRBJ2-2	CASSYGSLAGFTGELFF	TGTGCCAGCAGTTACGGGAGTCTAGCGGGGTTCACCGGGGAGCTGTTTTTT
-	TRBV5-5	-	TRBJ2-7	CASSPRSSEQYF	TGTGCCAGCAGCCCCCGGAGTAGCGAGCAGTACTTC
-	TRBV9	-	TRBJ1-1	CASSGGGTVNTEAFF	TGTGCCAGCAGCGGAGGAGGGACGGTGAACACTGAAGCTTTCTTT
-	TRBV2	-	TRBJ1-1	CASSEGAQAFF	TGTGCCAGCAGTGAAGGGGCTCAAGCTTTCTTT
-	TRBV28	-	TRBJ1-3	CASLTPSSGNTIYF	TGTGCCAGCCTGACACCGAGCTCTGGAAACACCATATATTTT
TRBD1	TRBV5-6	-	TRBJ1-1	CASSPDGGQGVMNTEAFF	TGTGCCAGCAGCCCTGACGGGGGACAGGGCGTAATGAACACTGAAGCTTTCTTT
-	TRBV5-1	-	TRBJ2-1	CASSLASTSYNEQFF	TGCGCCAGCAGCTTGGCATCTACCTCCTACAATGAGCAGTTCTTC
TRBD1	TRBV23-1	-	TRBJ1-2	CASRDRATFYGYTF	TGCGCCAGCAGGGACAGGGCCACTTTCTATGGCTACACCTTC
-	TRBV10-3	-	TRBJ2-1	CASSGQTYNEQFF	TGTGCCTCGTCAGGACAGACCTACAATGAGCAGTTCTTC
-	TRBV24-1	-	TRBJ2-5	CATSDFRDTRQETQYF	TGTGCCACCAGTGATTTCCGGGACACCCGCCAAGAGACCCAGTACTTC
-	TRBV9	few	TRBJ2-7	CASSVGPGSYEQYF	TGTGCCAGCAGCGTAGGGCCGGGATCCTACGAGCAGTACTTC
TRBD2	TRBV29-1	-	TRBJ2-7	CSVAGGFNEQYF	TGCAGCGTAGCGGGAGGGTTTAACGAGCAGTACTTC
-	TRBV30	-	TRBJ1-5	CAWSVRGLSNQPQHF	TGTGCCTGGAGTGTAAGAGGGTTGAGCAATCAGCCCCAGCATTTT